The T cell receptor (beta chain) described here comes from a study of OX40 agonist ivuxolimab in advanced cancers. Study-level results: Antigens targeted by the expanded peripheral T cells were not determined.

For this clone: The antigen is not known.

Profiling relied on immunoSEQ multiplex PCR, and the TCRdb table lists in-frame clones only, not all of them. The sample consists of about 40,000 clones, about 87% of them appearing once. There are 17 residues in the CDR3. V lost 4 bases and J lost 0; bases outside the gene matches: 7. The germline V gene encodes CDR1 ENHRY and CDR2 SYGVKD. The clonotype comes from an adult with an advanced solid tumor such as melanoma, head and neck, liver or kidney cancer. The sequencing here drew on CD4+ or CD8+ T cells sorted from blood, taken in a trial of the OX40 agonist ivuxolimab. The chain combines TRBV10-3 with TRBJ2-1; 9 bases fit TRBD2. The CDR3 reads CAISVASGMSSYNEQFF. DNA of the CDR3: TGTGCCATCAGTGTGGCTAGCGGGATGAGCTCCTACAATGAGCAGTTCTTC.